This T cell receptor (beta chain) was found in a study of neurological immune-mediated disorders. The study, taken as a whole, reports: HTLV-1-associated myelopathy had the most TCR clonal expansion, while multiple sclerosis had the least, a level that fell below healthy controls.

Libraries from sorted cells used 1 million T cells (CD4+ or CD8+). This clonotype was seen many times. Its antigen is not identified. The output of every sequencing run exceeded 170 million TCR-beta sequences, derived from 15-18 subjects. TCRdb reprocessed the 5' RACE reads with MiXCR, giving one entry per CDR3 protein. This table has about 21,000 distinct CDR3 sequences, 6.5% to 9% appearing once. Source material: CD8+ T cells from blood. The sequence derives from a young woman with HTLV-1-associated myelopathy (HAM/TSP).

CDR3 in amino acids: CASSSRGYLLNEQFF. For the CDR3, the DNA is TGCGCCAGCAGTAGTAGGGGGTATCTTTTAAATGAGCAGTTCTTC. The chain uses TRBV5-1 and TRBJ2-1; perhaps TRBD1 as D (6 bases). Per germline, CDR1 SGHRS and CDR2 YFSETQ. This CDR3 region has 15 residues. Trimming left V 5 bases short and J 7 bases short, with 19 bases between. Full variable domain (missing parts from reference TRBV5-1 and TRBJ2-1): KAGVTQTPRYLIKTRGQQVTLSCSPISGHRSVSWYQQTPGQGLQFLFEYFSETQRNKGNFPGRFSGRQFSNSRSEMNVSTLELGDSALYLCASSSRGYLLNEQFFGPGTRLTVL.